This T cell receptor beta chain was sequenced during a study of blood T cell repertoires in COVID-19. V was clipped by 4 bases and J by 6 bases; unmatched bases: 5. The germline CDR1 and CDR2 sequences are SGDLS and YYNGEE. The CDR3 is 14 residues long. Produced via immunoSEQ multiplex PCR; TCRdb's table is partial and in-frame only. The sample lists roughly 200,000 clones, approximately 85% occurring once. The sequence came from a man aged 35 to 55 with acute COVID-19. Sequenced sample: PBMCs or T cells enriched from blood (not recorded which). The genes are TRBV9 and TRBJ1-1; 11 nucleotides agree with TRBD1. This CDR3 is CASSLGTGGPEAFF. DNA of the CDR3: TGTGCCAGCAGCCTCGGGACAGGGGGACCTGAAGCTTTCTTT.